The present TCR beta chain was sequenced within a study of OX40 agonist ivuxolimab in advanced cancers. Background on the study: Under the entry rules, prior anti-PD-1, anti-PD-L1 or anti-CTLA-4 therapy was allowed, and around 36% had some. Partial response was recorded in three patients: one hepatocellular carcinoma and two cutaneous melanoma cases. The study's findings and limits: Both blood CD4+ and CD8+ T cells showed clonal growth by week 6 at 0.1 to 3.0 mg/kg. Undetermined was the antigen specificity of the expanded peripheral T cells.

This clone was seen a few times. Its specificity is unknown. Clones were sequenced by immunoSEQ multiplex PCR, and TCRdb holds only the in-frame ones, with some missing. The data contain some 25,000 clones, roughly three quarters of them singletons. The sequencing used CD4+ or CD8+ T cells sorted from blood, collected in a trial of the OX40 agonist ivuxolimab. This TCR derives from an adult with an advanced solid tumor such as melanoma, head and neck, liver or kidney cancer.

The chain's CDR3 is CATSRDWEGQPQHF. CDR3 in DNA: TGTGCCACCAGCAGAGATTGGGAAGGACAGCCCCAGCATTTT. This rearrangement joins TRBV15 to TRBJ1-5, with D unclear. CDR3 length equals 14 residues. Germline V gene lookup returns CDR1 LNHNV and CDR2 YYDKDF (reference sequence). V lost 0 bases, J lost 7 bases, and 10 bases lay in between.